This T cell receptor (beta chain) is from a study of graft-versus-host responses after intestinal transplantation. With regard to this clone: Its specificity is not known.

The method was immunoSEQ multiplex PCR; TCRdb's version includes in-frame clones alone and lacks a portion of them. The sample gives about 19,000 clones, approximately 70% of which show up once; over 8% is in the top ten. Losses at the gene ends were 5 bases for V and 8 bases for J; bases not matched to a gene: 8. The CDR3 has 15 amino acids. Germline V gene sequence: CDR1 MGHRA, CDR2 YSYEKL. Graft-derived tissue was subjected to processing to liberate intraepithelial and lamina propria lymphocytes. Study results and limitations: Present in recipient marrow, GvH clones included some that appeared first in ileum or blood.

The sample consisted of ileum tissue, taken around 20 days after intestinal transplant. V is TRBV4-1 and J is TRBJ1-6; 8 bases are a match to TRBD1. The clonotype comes from a human patient who received an intestinal transplant, so some T cells may come from the graft donor. This CDR3 is CASSGRQGMYSPLHF. CDR3 nucleotide sequence: TGCGCCAGCAGCGGACGACAGGGGATGTATTCACCCCTCCACTTT.